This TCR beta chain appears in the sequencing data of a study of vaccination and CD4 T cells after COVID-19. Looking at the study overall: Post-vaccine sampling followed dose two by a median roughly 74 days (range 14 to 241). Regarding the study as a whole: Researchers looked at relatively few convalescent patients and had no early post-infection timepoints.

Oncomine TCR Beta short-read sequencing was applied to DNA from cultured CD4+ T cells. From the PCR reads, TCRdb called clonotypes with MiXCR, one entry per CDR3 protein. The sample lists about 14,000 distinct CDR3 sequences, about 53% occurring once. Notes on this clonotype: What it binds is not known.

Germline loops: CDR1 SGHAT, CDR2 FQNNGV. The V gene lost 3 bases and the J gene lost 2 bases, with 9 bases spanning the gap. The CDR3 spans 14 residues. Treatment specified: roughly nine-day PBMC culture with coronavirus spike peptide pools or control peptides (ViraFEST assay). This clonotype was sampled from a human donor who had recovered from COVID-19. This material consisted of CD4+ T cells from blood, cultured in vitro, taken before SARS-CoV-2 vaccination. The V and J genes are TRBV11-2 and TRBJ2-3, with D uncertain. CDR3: CASSFSEATDTQYF. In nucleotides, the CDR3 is TGTGCCAGCAGCTTCTCGGAAGCCACAGATACGCAGTATTTT.